These T cell receptor beta chains were read from a single sample in a study of blood T cell repertoires in COVID-19. Libraries were prepared by immunoSEQ multiplex PCR; TCRdb keeps only in-frame clonotypes and omits some of them. Of approximately 300,000 clones listed, 75% to 90% are singletons. Sample: peripheral blood. These receptors originate from a woman between 35 and 50 years old with acute or convalescent COVID-19. Each CDR3 is given with its conserved first and last residue. A D gene is named only where the DNA matches it firmly. A row's size may be missing; if present it is once, few, many or a size class.

D gene	clone size	V gene	J gene	CDR3 protein	CDR3 DNA
TRBD1	-	TRBV2	TRBJ1-1	CASMRDRGLMNTEAFF	TGTGCCAGCATGAGAGACAGGGGCCTTATGAACACTGAAGCTTTCTTT
-	-	TRBV6-6	TRBJ1-6	CASSPQASYNSPLHF	TGTGCCAGCAGTCCTCAAGCCTCCTATAATTCACCCCTCCACTTT
-	-	TRBV18	TRBJ1-1	CASSPGAGALGFF	TGTGCCAGCTCACCAGGGGCAGGGGCGTTGGGTTTCTTT
TRBD1	-	TRBV10-3	TRBJ2-6	CAISDDRARANVLTF	TGTGCCATCAGTGACGACAGGGCTAGGGCCAACGTCCTGACTTTC
TRBD1	-	TRBV12-5	TRBJ2-1	CASGPDRGRLYNEQFF	TGTGCTAGTGGACCGGACAGGGGCCGACTGTACAATGAGCAGTTCTTC
-	-	TRBV30	TRBJ1-1	CAWSGGDRNTEAFF	TGTGCCTGGAGTGGCGGCGACAGAAACACTGAAGCTTTCTTT
TRBD1	-	TRBV19	TRBJ2-2	CASRPGQTNTGELFF	TGTGCCAGTAGACCGGGACAGACGAACACCGGGGAGCTGTTTTTT
-	once	TRBV28	TRBJ2-1	CASSLGPINEQFF	TGTGCCAGCAGTCTGGGGCCCATCAATGAGCAGTTCTTC
-	-	TRBV5-1	TRBJ2-2	CASSFRPGQGVGELFF	TGCGCCAGTTCCTTTCGTCCGGGACAAGGGGTAGGGGAGCTGTTTTTT
-	-	TRBV5-6	TRBJ1-1	CASSLGTGNTEAFF	TGTGCCAGCAGCTTGGGAACAGGGAACACTGAAGCTTTCTTT
-	-	TRBV5-1	TRBJ1-1	CASSLAGQNTEAFF	TGCGCCAGCAGCTTGGCCGGACAGAACACTGAAGCTTTCTTT
-	-	TRBV19	TRBJ1-5	CASKTGVNQPQHF	TGTGCCAGTAAGACGGGAGTAAATCAGCCCCAGCATTTT
-	-	TRBV18	TRBJ1-2	CASSPGTRGWRGYTF	TGTGCCAGCTCACCAGGGACAAGAGGGTGGAGAGGCTACACCTTC
-	-	TRBV9	TRBJ1-5	CASSAGEISNQPQHF	TGTGCCAGCAGCGCGGGGGAGATTAGCAATCAGCCCCAGCATTTT
-	-	TRBV6-5	TRBJ2-5	CASSDLGFEETQYF	TGTGCCAGCAGCGACCTCGGGTTCGAGGAGACCCAGTACTTC
TRBD1	-	TRBV6-1	TRBJ1-4	CASSELTGGNEKLFF	TGTGCCAGCAGTGAATTGACAGGGGGAAATGAAAAACTGTTTTTT
-	-	TRBV6-2/TRBV6-3	TRBJ1-5	CASSYSRGAGDQPQHF	TGTGCCAGCAGTTACTCGAGAGGGGCAGGGGATCAGCCCCAGCATTTT
-	-	TRBV6-2/TRBV6-3	TRBJ1-4	CASSYSQEKLFF	TGTGCCAGCAGTTACTCCCAGGAAAAACTGTTTTTT
-	-	TRBV9	TRBJ1-1	CASSGQGLPEAFF	TGTGCCAGCAGCGGCCAGGGATTACCTGAAGCTTTCTTT
TRBD2	-	TRBV7-2	TRBJ2-1	CASSFRGLAGNEQFF	TGTGCCAGCAGCTTTAGGGGACTAGCGGGGAATGAGCAGTTCTTC
TRBD1	-	TRBV6-5	TRBJ1-4	CASKPGQGNEKLFF	TGTGCCAGCAAACCGGGACAGGGGAATGAAAAACTGTTTTTT
TRBD1	-	TRBV5-4	TRBJ2-3	CASSSDRGRWTDTQYF	TGTGCCAGCAGCTCTGACAGGGGGCGTTGGACAGATACGCAGTATTTT
TRBD1	-	TRBV18	TRBJ1-2	CASSPDRDRGYTF	TGTGCCAGCTCACCAGACAGGGACAGAGGCTACACCTTC
-	-	TRBV29-1	TRBJ2-3	CSVDPGRGTDTQYF	TGCAGCGTTGATCCCGGCAGGGGCACAGATACGCAGTATTTT
TRBD1	few	TRBV6-4	TRBJ1-1	CASSALGQGDTEAFF	TGTGCCAGCAGTGCTTTGGGACAGGGGGACACTGAAGCTTTCTTT
-	-	TRBV9	TRBJ1-2	CASSVGWQSNYGYTF	TGTGCCAGCAGCGTAGGTTGGCAGTCTAACTATGGCTACACCTTC
TRBD2	-	TRBV28	TRBJ2-5	CASRRQRGGHETQYF	TGTGCCAGCAGAAGACAGCGGGGGGGGCATGAGACCCAGTACTTC
-	-	TRBV7-2	TRBJ1-2	CASSPRSSYGYTF	TGTGCCAGCAGCCCTCGGTCTTCTTATGGCTACACCTTC
TRBD2	-	TRBV9	TRBJ2-4	CASSPTGGQAYSVNIQYF	TGTGCCAGCAGCCCCACGGGGGGGCAGGCGTATTCTGTGAACATTCAGTACTTC
-	-	TRBV15	TRBJ2-6	CATSTNRRVLTF	TGTGCCACCAGCACAAATCGCAGGGTCCTGACTTTC
-	-	TRBV5-6	TRBJ2-5	CASIPPTGEETQYF	TGTGCCAGCATCCCCCCTACGGGGGAGGAGACCCAGTACTTC